The sample holds a few counts of the clone carrying this TCR beta chain. The data were obtained in a study of regulatory T cells in long-lasting Graves disease. The overall study: The term persistent Graves' disease signified upward of 5 years on antithyroid drugs with positive TSH receptor antibodies.

V lost 5 bases, J lost 4 bases, and 14 bases stayed unmatched. The CDR3 sequence is 16 residues long. Germline V gene sequence: CDR1 MNHEY, CDR2 SMNVEV (reference sequence). Construction of TCR beta libraries relied on iRepertoire HTBI primers and on Arm-PCR targeting CDR3 regions. A single record per CDR3 protein comes from TCRdb applying MiXCR to the multiplex PCR reads. The repertoire consists of 350,000 to 450,000 distinct CDR3 sequences, with less than 25% occurring once and the leading ten covering 20%. The time point here: persistent/refractory GD, antithyroid drugs over 5 years with positive TRAb. The TCR library was made from RNA extracted from PBMCs. Diagnoses of Graves' disease were made by American Thyroid Association guidelines. In Xi'an, China, an endocrinology department was the source of patients.

The chain carries TRBV27 and TRBJ2-7; 7 nucleotides agree with TRBD1. The clonotype comes from a female donor with Graves disease. The starting material was peripheral blood mononuclear cells (PBMCs), obtained when the disease was refractory, from a patient treated with antithyroid drugs. The CDR3 DNA is TGTGCCAGCAGTCCAGGGGGTTTCCATCAGCTGTACGAGCAGTACTTC. Amino acid sequence: CASSPGGFHQLYEQYF.